This T cell receptor (beta chain) stems from a study of blood T cell repertoires in COVID-19. In the study's own analysis: From reference gene primer amplification, estimates of nucleated cell counts were derived. Clones were sequenced by immunoSEQ multiplex PCR, and TCRdb holds only the in-frame ones, with some missing. D and trimming were read from the DNA, whereas the V and J calls and clone size are those reported in that table. The repertoire has 200,000 to 250,000 clones, approximately 86% of them found once; the top ten carry about 3.1%. Germline CDR1 and CDR2: SGHKS and YYEKEE (reference sequence). This CDR3 is built from 16 residues. The trim removed 0 bases at V and 7 bases at J, leaving 7 bases unmatched.

Specimen: peripheral blood. The source of this sequence is a woman younger than 45 who had recovered from COVID-19. The chain employs TRBV5-5 and TRBJ2-1; 10 positions match TRBD2. The CDR3 DNA sequence: TGTGCCAGCAGCTTGGTTTTAACTAGCGGGGAAAATGAGCAGTTCTTC. Translation: CASSLVLTSGENEQFF.